These 27 T cell receptor beta chains came from one sample sequenced in a study of patients and donors after allogeneic stem cell transplantation. Using its own MiXCR run on the RT-PCR reads, TCRdb lists one record per CDR3 protein. The sample yields approximately 150,000 distinct CDR3 sequences, around 30% seen once. Sequencing used blood, either unsorted or a sorted T cell fraction (not recorded which). The receptors were sampled from a human donor who was either an allogeneic HSCT recipient or a stem cell or donor lymphocyte infusion donor (not recorded which). It is not recorded whose cells these are; they may come from a transplant donor.

This clonotype occurred many times. The chain recombines TRBV5-6 with TRBJ2-5; no definite D call. Trimming left V 1 base short and J 1 base short, with 2 bases between. The CDR3 runs to 12 residues. Looked up from germline, CDR1 is SGHDT and CDR2 is YYEEEE. CDR3: CASSLIQETQYF. The CDR3 DNA sequence: TGTGCCAGCAGCTTGATCCAAGAGACCCAGTACTTC.

In this sample, this clonotype turned up a few times. The genes are TRBV27 and TRBJ2-7; D gene unclear. Trimming took off 5 bases at V and 3 bases at J, with 17 bases between the two ends. In germline, CDR1 is MNHEY, CDR2 SMNVEV (reference sequence). The CDR3 contains 15 residues. CDR3 bases: TGTGCCAGCAGTCCCTCGATACTCCTGGACTACGAGCAGTACTTC. This gives the protein CASSPSILLDYEQYF.

The chain couples TRBV7-3 to TRBJ2-1; D perhaps matches TRBD2 (7 bases). This CDR3 region has 18 residues. The V and J ends lost 4 bases and 0 bases respectively, with 19 bases between them. The germline CDR1 and CDR2 sequences are SGHTA and FQGTGA. CDR3 loop: CASSSHPRGANSYNEQFF. Here the CDR3 DNA reads TGTGCCAGCAGCTCCCACCCCCGGGGGGCCAACTCCTACAATGAGCAGTTCTTC. Together with reference TRBV7-3 and TRBJ2-1, the CDR3 gives the full variable domain: GAGVSQTPSNKVTEKGKYVELRCDPISGHTALYWYRQSLGQGPEFLIYFQGTGAADDSGLPNDRFFAVRPEGSVSTLKIQRTERGDSAVYLCASSSHPRGANSYNEQFFGPGTRLTVL.

The table lists this clonotype with a few counts. This chain uses TRBV7-9 with TRBJ1-2; D gene unclear. In germline, CDR1 is SEHNR, CDR2 FQNEAQ (reference sequence). The CDR3 sequence is 14 residues long. V gave up 2 bases and J gave up 5 bases, with 12 bases separating them. The CDR3 nucleotides read TGTGCCAGCAGCTTAACGTGGGGAGCGTATGGCTACACCTTC. This translates into CASSLTWGAYGYTF.

This clonotype was counted many times. This chain links TRBV4-2 with TRBJ1-2; a weak D match, TRBD1 (6 bases). CDR1 is LGHNA and CDR2 is YNFKEQ in the germline V gene. The CDR3 is 15 residues long. The germline V and J ends were trimmed by 0 bases and 4 bases, with 12 bases remaining between them. CDR3 in amino acids: CASSQDIGTPYGYTF. The CDR3 region has the DNA TGTGCCAGCAGCCAAGATATTGGGACACCCTATGGCTACACCTTC.

This clonotype appeared once. The chain combines TRBV20-1 with TRBJ2-7; D gene uncertain. V was pared by 3 bases and J by 4 bases, with 4 bases between. The germline CDR1 and CDR2 sequences are DFQATT and SNEGSKA (reference sequence). There are 10 residues in the CDR3. The CDR3 spells CSARAYEQYF. In nucleotides, the CDR3 is TGCAGTGCTAGGGCTTACGAGCAGTACTTC.

A few counts support this clonotype. The rearrangement uses TRBV20-1 and TRBJ1-6; TRBD1 agrees at 7 bases. Germline V lookup: CDR1 DFQATT, CDR2 SNEGSKA (reference sequence). The CDR3 has 14 residues. The V gene end was trimmed by 5 bases and the J gene end by 6 bases; junction bases not matched to a gene: 7. CDR3 nucleotides: TGCAGTGCTGTTACGACAGGGAGTAATTCACCCCTCCACTTT. It is translated as CSAVTTGSNSPLHF.

This clonotype was detected a few times. The chain is built from TRBV4-3 and TRBJ1-2, with D possibly TRBD1 on 5 matching bases. The CDR3 is 16 amino acids. Trimming stripped 1 base from V and 4 bases from J, with 16 bases between. Germline CDR1 LGHNA, CDR2 YSLEER. CDR3 amino acids: CASSQGPGLGTYGYTF. The CDR3 DNA follows: TGCGCCAGCAGCCAAGGTCCCGGATTGGGGACCTATGGCTACACCTTC.

The chain employs TRBV21-1 and TRBJ2-4; the DNA was not used to check the table's D call, TRBD1. TRBV21-1 is recorded as a pseudogene. CDR3 length: 17 residues. CDR3 region: CASSAGTAGLAKNIQYF. The CDR3 region has the DNA TGTGCCAGCAGCGCCGGGACAGCAGGACTAGCCAAAAACATTCAGTACTTC.

The V and J genes are TRBV20-1 and TRBJ2-2, with D perhaps TRBD2 (5 bases). This CDR3 is 14 amino acids long. The germline V gene encodes CDR1 DFQATT and CDR2 SNEGSKA (reference sequence). The V gene lost 5 bases and the J gene lost 5 bases, with 15 bases spanning the gap. CDR3 sequence: CSAYTHSGTGELFF. In DNA form, the CDR3 reads TGCAGTGCTTACACCCATTCGGGGACCGGGGAGCTGTTTTTT.

The rearrangement joins TRBV7-8 to TRBJ1-1; no clear D. Germline V gene data show CDR1 as SGHVS and CDR2 as FQNEAQ. This CDR3 contains 13 residues. Trimming pared 1 base from V and 7 bases from J, leaving 10 bases between. CDR3 loop: CASSLVFGFEAFF. The CDR3 nucleotides are TGTGCCAGCAGCTTAGTGTTCGGGTTTGAAGCTTTCTTT.

This clonotype has only a few counts. The V call is TRBV18, the J call TRBJ1-1, with 8 positions matching TRBD1. Germline lookup yields CDR1 KGHSH and CDR2 LQKENI. There are 15 residues in the CDR3. With V trimmed by 9 bases and J by 5 bases, 14 bases remained unmatched. The CDR3 nucleotides are TGTGCCAGTTCCTTCGGACAGGGTGGGGGGACTGAAGCTTTCTTT. It specifies CASSFGQGGGTEAFF.

J is TRBJ2-7 and V is TRBV11-2; 13 bases align to TRBD2. Germline-derived CDR1 and CDR2 are SGHAT and FQNNGV. CDR3 length: 18 residues. V was clipped by 4 bases and J by 2 bases; unmatched bases: 11. CDR3 bases: TGTGCCAGCAGCTCCACTACTAGCGGGAGGGCCGGCCCCTACGAGCAGTACTTC. Amino acids: CASSSTTSGRAGPYEQYF.

This rearrangement joins TRBV4-1 to TRBJ2-3; 12 bases line up with TRBD2. The CDR3 runs 16 residues. The germline V gene has CDR1 MGHRA and CDR2 YSYEKL. The ends lost 4 bases at V and 6 bases at J; junction bases unmatched: 8. The CDR3 spells CASSRTTSGRSDTQYF. Here the CDR3 DNA reads TGCGCCAGCAGCCGCACGACTAGCGGGAGATCTGATACGCAGTATTTT.

As DNA, the CDR3 is TGCAGTGCTAGGGTTCATAGCAATCAGCCCCAGCATTTT. Translated, it gives CSARVHSNQPQHF. The chain has TRBV20-1 and TRBJ1-5; D is ambiguous. CDR1 is DFQATT and CDR2 is SNEGSKA in the germline V gene (reference sequence). The CDR3 consists of 13 residues. Trimming removed 3 bases from V and 0 bases from J, with 6 bases in between.

This chain links TRBV7-2 with TRBJ2-5, with D possibly matching TRBD2 (6 bases). This CDR3 has 13 residues. Germline CDR1 is SGHTA and CDR2 is FQGNSA. V lost 5 bases to trimming and J lost 0 bases, with 7 bases between them. CDR3 region: CASSRGNQETQYF. The CDR3 coding sequence is TGTGCCAGCAGCCGGGGGAACCAAGAGACCCAGTACTTC.

V usage is TRBV4-3 and J usage is TRBJ2-7; a possible D gene is TRBD2 (5 bases). Germline V gene sequence: CDR1 LGHNA, CDR2 YSLEER. The CDR3 runs to 13 residues. Trimming pared 2 bases from V and 4 bases from J, leaving 9 bases between. The CDR3 DNA reads TGCGCCAGCAGCCAATGGACGGGGTACGAGCAGTACTTC. Amino acid sequence: CASSQWTGYEQYF.

This clonotype was observed many times. The V and J genes are TRBV10-3 and TRBJ1-1; possibly TRBD1 for D (6 bases). The CDR3 is made up of 14 amino acids. V was clipped by 5 bases and J by 1 base, with 11 bases between them. Germline V CDR1 and CDR2: ENHRY, SYGVKD. CDR3 residues: CAISTWDTNTEAFF. DNA of the CDR3: TGTGCCATCAGTACCTGGGACACGAACACTGAAGCTTTCTTT.

CDR3 coding DNA: TGTGCCAGCAGCCTCACAGGGGGGGATTCACCCCTCCACTTT. It is translated as CASSLTGGDSPLHF. The V gene is TRBV7-6, the J gene TRBJ1-6, with 8 bases matching TRBD1. This CDR3 has 14 amino acids. V was clipped by 5 bases and J by 8 bases; unmatched bases: 5. The germline V gene has CDR1 SGHVS and CDR2 FNYEAQ.

The chain employs TRBV4-2 and TRBJ2-4, with D perhaps TRBD1 (5 bases). This CDR3 region has 18 residues. CDR1 LGHNA and CDR2 YNFKEQ come from the germline V gene. The V and J ends lost 0 bases and 0 bases respectively, with 15 bases between them. CDR3 sequence: CASSQEPGRAVAKNIQYF. In DNA form, the CDR3 reads TGTGCCAGCAGCCAAGAACCGGGCAGGGCCGTAGCCAAAAACATTCAGTACTTC.

The chain combines TRBV13 with TRBJ2-7, with 7 nucleotides matching TRBD2. Germline values: CDR1 PRHDT, CDR2 FYEKMQ (reference sequence). V gave up 5 bases and J gave up 6 bases; unmatched junction bases: 13. This CDR3 comprises 15 residues. CDR3 in DNA: TGTGCCAGCAGCGCCCCGGGCGGGAGCTCTCGCGAGCAGTACTTC. It yields the protein CASSAPGGSSREQYF.

This clonotype has only a few counts. The V gene is TRBV6-5, the J gene TRBJ2-7; D is possibly TRBD1 (6 bases). V lost 0 bases, J lost 3 bases, and 12 bases lay in between. This CDR3 contains 15 residues. Germline V CDR1 and CDR2: MNHEY, SVGAGI. The CDR3 DNA reads as TGTGCCAGCAGTTACTCGAGGACAGTACTCTACGAGCAGTACTTC. Residues: CASSYSRTVLYEQYF.

V gene TRBV7-9 combines with J gene TRBJ2-2; D perhaps matches TRBD2 (5 bases). Between the trimmed V and J ends, which lost 6 bases and 5 bases, there was a span of 10 bases. Germline loops: CDR1 SEHNR, CDR2 FQNEAQ (reference sequence). The CDR3 runs to 13 residues. DNA for the CDR3: TGTGCCAGCAGTCCGAGGGTGACCGGGGAGCTGTTTTTT. This gives the protein CASSPRVTGELFF.

For the CDR3, the DNA is TGTGCCAGCAGCTTAGGGCCAGGGGGAAGTTGGACAGATACGCAGTATTTT. Its protein is CASSLGPGGSWTDTQYF. This chain connects TRBV7-9 to TRBJ2-3; TRBD1 matches at 7 bases. The CDR3 covers 17 residues. In germline, CDR1 is SEHNR, CDR2 FQNEAQ (reference sequence). V shed 1 base, J shed 3 bases, and the junction held 10 bases outside the gene matches.

The sample holds a few counts of this clonotype. The chain links TRBV15 to TRBJ2-7; weak D call: TRBD1 (6 bases). This CDR3 contains 15 residues. Between the trimmed V and J ends, which lost 0 bases and 2 bases, there was a span of 11 bases. Germline V gives CDR1 LNHNV, CDR2 YYDKDF (reference sequence). The CDR3, as DNA: TGTGCCACCAGCAGAGATCACAGGGCACCCTACGAGCAGTACTTC. Translating it yields CATSRDHRAPYEQYF.

The rearrangement uses TRBV4-2 and TRBJ2-4; D tentatively fits TRBD1 or TRBD2 (5 bases each). CDR1 is LGHNA and CDR2 is YNFKEQ in the germline V gene. CDR3 length equals 18 residues. V was shortened by 1 base and J by 1 base, with 17 bases between the two germline ends. The CDR3, as DNA: TGTGCCAGCAGCCAAGTTAGGGCCGGGGCGCTGGCCAAAAACATTCAGTACTTC. It yields the protein CASSQVRAGALAKNIQYF.

This clonotype was found a few times. The chain has TRBV28 and TRBJ2-7; 13 bases line up with TRBD2. The CDR3 contains 14 residues. The ends lost 7 bases at V and 6 bases at J; junction bases unmatched: 6. Germline CDR1 MDHEN, CDR2 SYDVKM. CDR3 DNA sequence: TGTGCCAGCAAGGCTGGGACTAGCGGGATCGAGCAGTACTTC. Translation: CASKAGTSGIEQYF.